These 9 T cell receptor beta chains were sequenced from one sample in a study of tissue T cells after allogeneic stem cell transplantation. Documented time point: mouse harvest day 14 after allogeneic transplant. Each mouse received 10^7 T-cell-depleted marrow cells plus 10^6 splenic CD5+ T cells by tail vein. Here immunoSEQ multiplex PCR was the method, and the copy in TCRdb shows in-frame clones only, minus some. There are over 2,500 clones in the sample; around 50% occur only once, and roughly two fifths lies in the top ten. The sample was gut tissue. The receptors shown here come from a female BALB/c mouse given C57BL/6 T cells with graft-versus-host disease after an allogeneic hematopoietic cell transplant.

A word on this clone: Genes here carry mouse names. With the read ending 1 residue before the CDR3 end, the germline J gene is used to fill in that end. The chain has TRBV23 and TRBJ2-4; the DNA was not compared with TRBD2, the D call given in the table. Germline loops: CDR1 KGHTA, CDR2 FQNQQP. The CDR3 runs to 15 residues. Incomplete CDR3 DNA: TGCTCCAGCAGCGGGACTGGGGGAAGTCAAAACACCTTGTAC. This translates into CSSSGTGGSQNTLY. The full CDR3 sequence reads CSSSGTGGSQNTLYF.

Of note for this clone: Genes and germline are mouse. The read is 1 residue too short to cover the CDR3 end, so that end is filled in from the germline J gene. J is TRBJ1-6 and V is TRBV26; D unclear. TRBJ1-6 is classed as an ORF, of uncertain function. Trimming took 1 base from V and 3 from J, leaving 4 bases between them. The CDR3 loop spans 14 amino acids. Germline V gene sequence: CDR1 KGHPV, CDR2 FQNQEV (reference sequence). CDR3 DNA (partial): TGTGCCAGCAGTCTGTACAACTATAATTCGCCCCTCTAC. Residues: CASSLYNYNSPLY. The complete CDR3 protein is CASSLYNYNSPLYF.

Details on this clone: The gene names here belong to mouse. The read stops 1 residue short of the end of the CDR3; the missing end is completed from the germline J gene. This chain joins TRBV5 and TRBJ2-2; D not certain. Germline-derived CDR1 and CDR2 are LGHNA and YNLKQL (reference sequence). The CDR3 is made up of 14 amino acids. V was pared by 4 bases and J by 2 bases, with 8 bases between. The CDR3 protein is CASSLTENTGQLYF. The CDR3 bases that were read are TGTGCCAGCAGCCTCACTGAGAACACCGGGCAGCTCTAC.

Of note for this clone: These gene names are mouse names. This CDR3 reads CASSPGQNSDYTF. Incomplete CDR3 DNA: TGTGCCAGCAGCCCGGGACAAAACTCCGACTACACC. The chain joins TRBV3 to TRBJ1-2, with a possible D match to TRBD1 (6 bases). Read sequence stops 1 residue before the CDR3 end, and the germline J gene provides the missing end. The germline gives CDR1 SNHLY, CDR2 FYNGKV (reference sequence). The CDR3 loop spans 13 amino acids. V dropped 5 bases and J dropped 1 base, with 8 bases sitting between them. Using reference TRBV3 and TRBJ1-2 for the parts outside the CDR3, the full variable domain is GPKVLQIPSHQIIDMGQMVTLNCDPVSNHLYFYWYKQILGQQMEFLVNFYNGKVMEKSKLFKDQFSVERPDGSYFTLKIQPTALEDSAVYFCASSPGQNSDYTFGSGTRLLVI.

This clone has only a few counts. The gene names here belong to mouse. The read ends 1 residue before the CDR3 terminus; that terminus is restored from the germline J gene. This sequence joins TRBV24 and TRBJ2-7; weak D call: TRBD2 (5 bases). Germline-derived CDR1 and CDR2 are KGHTA and FRNEEI. With 0 bases removed from V and 7 bases from J, the gap between germline ends came to 16 bases. CDR3 length equals 15 residues. The CDR3 is CASSLYWPGPMEQYF. The DNA read from the CDR3 is TGTGCCAGCAGTCTGTATTGGCCTGGGCCCATGGAACAGTAC.

This clone was observed a handful of times. Genes and germline come from the mouse. The read halts 1 residue ahead of the CDR3 end, with the missing end drawn from the germline J gene. J is TRBJ1-6 and V is TRBV26, with a weak D call TRBD1 (5 bases). Being an ORF, TRBJ1-6 has a function that is uncertain. Deletions cut 6 bases from V and 7 bases from J, with 10 bases between. The length of the CDR3 is 13 residues. Looked up from germline, CDR1 is KGHPV and CDR2 is FQNQEV (reference sequence). The sequenced part of the CDR3 DNA is TGTGCCAGCAGGTGGGACGGGAATTCGCCCCTCTAC. The encoded protein is CASRWDGNSPLY. The CDR3 in its entirety is CASRWDGNSPLYF.

Comment on this clone: Gene and germline names: mouse. The read halts 1 residue ahead of the CDR3 end, with the missing end drawn from the germline J gene. The rearrangement uses TRBV26 and TRBJ2-7, with 10 bases matching TRBD2. The germline CDR1 and CDR2 sequences are KGHPV and FQNQEV (reference sequence). The CDR3 length is 13 residues. Trimming removed 8 bases from V and 7 bases from J; junction bases left unmatched: 8. The sequenced CDR3 bases are TGTGCCAGCGGTGACCTGGGGGGGCGGGAACAGTAC. It encodes CASGDLGGREQY. In full, the CDR3 is CASGDLGGREQYF.

Comment on this clone: Genes and germline are mouse. The CDR3 end lies 1 residue beyond the end of the read and is filled in from the germline J gene. The rearrangement links TRBV13-2 to TRBJ1-1; no clear D. Germline V gene lookup returns CDR1 NNHNN and CDR2 SYGAGS (reference sequence). The V gene lost 2 bases and the J gene lost 1 base, with 3 bases spanning the gap. The CDR3 has 12 amino acids. CDR3 amino acids: CASGEGNTEVFF. The sequenced part of the CDR3 DNA is TGTGCCAGCGGTGAGGGAAACACAGAAGTCTTC.

Notes on this clone: Gene names refer to mouse genes. From the germline J gene comes the end of the CDR3, since the read stops 1 residue before it. The genes are TRBV3 and TRBJ2-4; TRBD1 is a possible D gene (5 bases). The CDR3 runs 13 residues. V lost 5 bases to trimming and J lost 1 base, with 7 bases between them. The germline CDR1 and CDR2 sequences are SNHLY and FYNGKV (reference sequence). This CDR3 is CASSPRGQNTLYF. The CDR3 DNA, read in part, is TGTGCCAGCAGCCCCAGGGGTCAAAACACCTTGTAC.